This entry lists 18 T cell receptor beta chains sequenced from one sample in a study of read filtering for tumor transcriptome and immune sequencing. This library used approximately 0.4 ug RNA and molecular barcoded adaptors spanning alpha/delta and beta/gamma chains. MiXCR, applied by TCRdb to the reads, yields one record per CDR3 protein. The data hold around 130,000 distinct CDR3 sequences, with roughly an eighth observed a single time. The sample taken for sequencing was a population of CD138-negative cells sorted from bone marrow. The receptors derive from a donor at least 40 years old with multiple myeloma.

Only a few counts were recorded for this clonotype. The chain couples TRBV3-1 to TRBJ2-4; D is undetermined. Germline V gene data show CDR1 as LGHDT and CDR2 as YNNKEL (reference sequence). Trimming took 2 bases from V and 6 from J, leaving 11 bases between them. This CDR3 comprises 14 residues. In nucleotides, the CDR3 is TGTGCCAGCAGCCAACAAATTAGAGGAAACATTCAGTACTTC. As protein: CASSQQIRGNIQYF.

The J gene is TRBJ2-5, the V gene TRBV20-1; 8 positions match TRBD1. The CDR3 spans 12 residues. CDR1 and CDR2 (germline): DFQATT, SNEGSKA (reference sequence). The CDR3 sequence is CRAGTGQETQYF. CDR3 DNA sequence: TGCAGAGCCGGGACAGGCCAAGAGACCCAGTACTTC.

This clonotype was counted ten times or more. The genes are TRBV4-1 and TRBJ2-1; 9 bases map to TRBD2. V dropped 0 bases and J dropped 4; count of bases not matched to a gene: 4. In germline, CDR1 is MGHRA, CDR2 YSYEKL. CDR3 length: 16 residues. The CDR3 DNA sequence: TGCGCCAGCAGCCAAGATTGGACTAGCGTTTACAATGAGCAGTTCTTC. Its translation is CASSQDWTSVYNEQFF.

With regard to this clonotype: A much larger clone differs by one base, so this may be a read error. This chain links TRBV6-6 with TRBJ2-1, with a possible D match to TRBD1 (6 bases). CDR3 size: 15 residues. The germline CDR1 and CDR2 sequences are MNHNY and SVGAGI (reference sequence). The CDR3 spells CAGSSRRGIYNEQFF. CDR3 nucleotide sequence: TGTGCCGGCAGTAGTCGTAGGGGGATTTACAATGAGCAGTTCTTC.

The table lists this clonotype with many counts. The chain has TRBV11-2 and TRBJ2-3; 12 nucleotides match TRBD2. In germline, CDR1 is SGHAT, CDR2 FQNNGV. V shed 4 bases, J shed 5 bases, and the junction held 7 bases outside the gene matches. The CDR3 is made up of 16 amino acids. In DNA form, the CDR3 reads TGTGCCAGCAGCTCCCACCTAGCGGGAGGGGTAGATACGCAGTATTTT. Its translation is CASSSHLAGGVDTQYF.

This clonotype was counted many times. V and J are TRBV29-1 and TRBJ2-1, with 13 bases identical to TRBD2. Germline V CDR1 and CDR2: SQVTM, ANQGSEA. This CDR3 has 16 amino acids. V lost 7 bases, J lost 4 bases, and 10 bases stayed unmatched. The CDR3 protein is CSGQKGTSGIYNEQFF. CDR3 nucleotide sequence: TGCAGCGGACAAAAGGGGACTAGCGGGATTTACAATGAGCAGTTCTTC.

Note on this clonotype: A much larger clone differs from this one at a single base, so this may be a read error. The chain links TRBV7-9 to TRBJ2-7; D is possibly TRBD1 (7 bases). Germline V gene data show CDR1 as SEHNR and CDR2 as FQNEAQ (reference sequence). The CDR3 has 15 residues. Trimming pared 1 base from V and 2 bases from J, leaving 12 bases between. CDR3 bases: TGTGCCAGCAGCTTAGAGGGCAGGGGGGCCTACGAGCAGTACTTC. Protein sequence: CASSLEGRGAYEQYF. Supplemented by reference TRBV7-9 and TRBJ2-7, the full variable domain reads DTGVSQNPRHKITKRGQNVTFRCDPISEHNRLYWYRQTLGQGPEFLTYFQNEAQLEKSRLLSDRFSAERPKGSFSTLEIQRTEQGDSAMYLCASSLEGRGAYEQYFGPGTRLTVT.

This clonotype was seen a few times. The chain uses TRBV3-1 and TRBJ2-7; TRBD2 agrees at 7 bases. CDR1 and CDR2 from the germline V gene are LGHDT and YNNKEL (reference sequence). CDR3 length: 15 residues. The J segment lost 2 bases and the V segment lost 4 bases, leaving 8 bases of the junction unmatched. The CDR3 is CASSLRSAGAYEQYF. Here the CDR3 DNA reads TGTGCCAGCAGCCTCCGGTCGGCGGGGGCCTACGAGCAGTACTTC.

This clonotype was seen many times. The gene calls are TRBV20-1 and TRBJ2-3, with TRBD2 matching over 12 bases. V shed 1 base, J shed 2 bases, and the junction held 7 bases outside the gene matches. The CDR3 has 17 residues. From germline, CDR1 is DFQATT and CDR2 SNEGSKA (reference sequence). The CDR3 reads CSARGATSGGLTDTQYF. DNA for the CDR3: TGCAGTGCTAGAGGCGCGACTAGCGGGGGACTCACAGATACGCAGTATTTT.

This clonotype appeared many times. This chain connects TRBV28 to TRBJ1-5; the D gene is possibly TRBD1 (6 bases). Germline V lookup: CDR1 MDHEN, CDR2 SYDVKM. The CDR3 runs 15 residues. V was pared by 6 bases and J by 0 bases, with 12 bases between. This CDR3 reads CASRYGQHSNQPQHF. The CDR3, as DNA: TGTGCCAGCAGATATGGACAGCATAGCAATCAGCCCCAGCATTTT.

On this clonotype: Just one base apart from a much larger clone, this may be a read error. The rearrangement links TRBV6-2 or TRBV6-3 to TRBJ2-1; tentative D call: TRBD2 (7 bases). V was clipped by 4 bases and J by 12 bases, with 13 bases between them. From germline, CDR1 is MNHEY and CDR2 SVGEGT. The CDR3 is 12 amino acids. The CDR3 DNA is TGTGCCAGCAGTTGCGGGGGCGGAGTGCAGTTCTTC. It specifies CASSCGGGVQFF.

This clonotype was recorded at least ten times. The genes are TRBV29-1 and TRBJ2-3; 7 bases are a match to TRBD1. Germline-derived CDR1 and CDR2 are SQVTM and ANQGSEA. The CDR3 consists of 14 residues. The V gene end was trimmed by 4 bases and the J gene end by 1 base; junction bases not matched to a gene: 5. The CDR3 sequence: CSVATGFGTDTQYF. Here the CDR3 DNA reads TGCAGCGTTGCGACAGGGTTTGGCACAGATACGCAGTATTTT.

Ten or more counts support this clonotype. The gene calls are TRBV7-9 and TRBJ1-1; D gene unclear. Trimming left V 5 bases short and J 0 bases short, with 7 bases between. Germline lookup yields CDR1 SEHNR and CDR2 FQNEAQ (reference sequence). There are 13 residues in the CDR3. In DNA, the CDR3 is TGTGCCAGCAGCGCAGGAATGAACACTGAAGCTTTCTTT. It translates to CASSAGMNTEAFF. The full variable domain, its missing parts supplied by reference TRBV7-9 and TRBJ1-1, is DTGVSQNPRHKITKRGQNVTFRCDPISEHNRLYWYRQTLGQGPEFLTYFQNEAQLEKSRLLSDRFSAERPKGSFSTLEIQRTEQGDSAMYLCASSAGMNTEAFFGQGTRLTVV.

This clonotype was recorded at least ten times. The chain recombines TRBV12-3 or TRBV12-4 with TRBJ2-7, with 8 bases fitting TRBD2. Germline trimming cut 5 bases from V and 4 bases from J; bases unmatched to any gene: 10. The CDR3 has 15 amino acids. The CDR3 reads CASSGTGTSRYEQYF. In nucleotides, the CDR3 is TGTGCCAGCAGTGGTACCGGGACTAGTCGGTACGAGCAGTACTTC.

This clonotype was observed many times. The V and J genes are TRBV7-2 and TRBJ2-7; tentatively, D is TRBD1 or TRBD2 (6 bases each). CDR3 length: 14 residues. V lost 4 bases, J lost 3 bases, and 13 bases lay in between. Germline CDR1 is SGHTA and CDR2 is FQGNSA. In DNA form, the CDR3 reads TGTGCCAGCAGCTGGGGGGCAAGTTACTACGAGCAGTACTTC. Amino acids: CASSWGASYYEQYF.

This clonotype was detected ten times or more. The V gene is TRBV12-3 or TRBV12-4, the J gene TRBJ2-7; 10 positions agree with TRBD1. The ends lost 5 bases at V and 3 bases at J; junction bases unmatched: 4. The CDR3 has 14 residues. The CDR3 loop reads CASSAGTGVYEQYF. For the CDR3, the DNA is TGTGCCAGCAGTGCCGGGACAGGGGTCTACGAGCAGTACTTC.

This clonotype was counted only a few times. Here the CDR3 DNA reads TGTGCCAGCACGACTACTAGCGTATTGAACACCGGGGAGCTGTTTTTT. It specifies CASTTTSVLNTGELFF. The V call is TRBV6-2 or TRBV6-3, the J call TRBJ2-2; 7 positions agree with TRBD2. CDR3 length: 16 residues. Germline CDR1 is MNHEY and CDR2 is SVGEGT. After removal of 7 bases from V and 1 base from J, the junction contained 9 bases not matched to a gene.

The chain links TRBV10-1 to TRBJ2-7; maybe TRBD2 (6 bases). With 5 bases removed from V and 5 bases from J, the gap between germline ends came to 16 bases. The germline V gene encodes CDR1 WNHNN and CDR2 SYGVQD (reference sequence). The CDR3 is made up of 14 amino acids. The CDR3, as DNA: TGCGCCAGCAGTCCCGAGCGGACTATCCACGAGCAGTACTTC. Amino acids: CASSPERTIHEQYF.